A selection of T cell receptor beta chains follows, all from one sample in a study of vaccination effects on CD4 cells after COVID-19. TCRdb's table, derived via immunoSEQ multiplex PCR, lists solely in-frame clones and lacks some. The sample records some 46,000 clones, just over 75% being singletons. What these receptors recognize is not known. This sample comprised CD4+ T cells from PBMCs cultured without peptide, obtained after COVID-19 vaccination. The source is a human donor who had a prior SARS-CoV-2 infection. Both conserved end residues are part of each CDR3. D genes are given only for firm matches. Clone size is shown for a subset of rows, as once, few, many or a class of expanded clone.

clone size | J gene | D gene | V gene | CDR3 DNA | CDR3 protein
NA | TRBJ2-5 | NA | TRBV6-6 | TGTGCCAGCGGGACTGACCTGCAAGAGACCCAGTACTTC | CASGTDLQETQYF
NA | TRBJ2-5 | NA | TRBV6-1 | TGTGCCAGCAGTGAAGCGGAGGGGGCGACTCGAGAGACCCAGTACTTC | CASSEAEGATRETQYF
NA | TRBJ1-1 | NA | TRBV3-1/TRBV3-2 | TGTGCCAGCAGCCAATATTGGATCAGGGGTGTTACTGAAGCTTTCTTT | CASSQYWIRGVTEAFF
NA | TRBJ2-7 | NA | TRBV6-5 | TGTGCCAGCAGCCTTGGGTCGGTCTCGTCCTACGAGCAGTACTTC | CASSLGSVSSYEQYF
once | TRBJ2-1 | NA | TRBV7-2 | TGTGCCAGCAGCTCACAATCTAGGAATGAGCAGTTCTTC | CASSSQSRNEQFF
NA | TRBJ1-1 | NA | TRBV24-1 | TGTGCCACCAGTGCCCCCGAAGGACGCCCAGGGAACACTGAAGCTTTCTTT | CATSAPEGRPGNTEAFF
NA | TRBJ1-1 | NA | TRBV7-8 | TGTGCCAGCAGCTTACAGAGGGACACTGAAGCTTTCTTT | CASSLQRDTEAFF
NA | TRBJ2-7 | NA | TRBV13 | TGTGCCAGCAGCATGTACTTTAAGTACGAGCAGTACTTC | CASSMYFKYEQYF
NA | TRBJ2-3 | NA | TRBV7-2 | TGTGCCAGCACCCCCCAAACTAGTTGGTGGTTTACAGATACGCAGTATTTT | CASTPQTSWWFTDTQYF
NA | TRBJ1-3 | NA | TRBV5-1 | TGCGCCAGCAGCCCGGCCCGGGACACCTCTGGAAACACCATATATTTT | CASSPARDTSGNTIYF
NA | TRBJ2-1 | TRBD2 | TRBV11-3 | TGTGCCAGCAGCCGGACTAGCGGAAACAATGAGCAGTTCTTC | CASSRTSGNNEQFF
NA | TRBJ2-2 | NA | TRBV5-1 | TGCGCCAGCAGCTCGGCAGACCCCGGGACGTCGAACACCGGGGAGCTGTTTTTT | CASSSADPGTSNTGELFF
NA | TRBJ1-2 | NA | TRBV5-6 | TGTGCCAGCAGCCCGCCTTCTGGTACCTATGGCTACACCTTC | CASSPPSGTYGYTF
NA | TRBJ2-3 | TRBD2 | TRBV11-3 | TGTGCCAGCAGCCCTAGGACTAGCGGAAGCACAGATACGCAGTATTTT | CASSPRTSGSTDTQYF
NA | TRBJ2-7 | NA | TRBV6-1 | TGTGCCAGCAGTGAATACACAGGGACGGGGTCCTACGAGCAGTACTTC | CASSEYTGTGSYEQYF
NA | TRBJ2-2 | NA | TRBV6-6 | TGTGCCAGCAGTTACTTGTATATCAACACCGGGGAGCTGTTTTTT | CASSYLYINTGELFF
NA | TRBJ2-1 | NA | TRBV21-1 | TGTGCCAGCAGCCCCCGCCGGGCCCCATGGGAGCAGTTCTTC | CASSPRRAPWEQFF
NA | TRBJ2-7 | TRBD1 | TRBV7-9 | TGTGCCAGCAGCAGAACCGGGACAGGGGGCGAAGAGCAGTACTTC | CASSRTGTGGEEQYF
NA | TRBJ1-2 | NA | TRBV5-6 | TGTGCCAGCAGCTTGGGCAGTTGGTGGAATGGCTACACCTTC | CASSLGSWWNGYTF
NA | TRBJ1-3 | NA | TRBV28 | TGTGCCAGCAGCTCCCCGGGCTCTGGAAACACCATATATTTT | CASSSPGSGNTIYF
NA | TRBJ2-1 | TRBD2 | TRBV14 | TGTGCCAGCAGCCAACTAGCGGGGGGGCTATACAATGAGCAGTTCTTC | CASSQLAGGLYNEQFF
NA | TRBJ1-2 | NA | TRBV5-1 | TGCGCCAGCAGCTTGGAGGGATCGGGGGATGGCTACACCTTC | CASSLEGSGDGYTF
NA | TRBJ1-3 | NA | TRBV7-6 | TGTGCCAGCAGCTGGGGAGGGGGGCGACGCTCTGGAAACACCATATATTTT | CASSWGGGRRSGNTIYF
NA | TRBJ1-5 | NA | TRBV18 | TGTGCCAGCTCACCACTACGGACGGGGGGAAATCAGCCCCAGCATTTT | CASSPLRTGGNQPQHF
NA | TRBJ2-3 | NA | TRBV3-1/TRBV3-2 | TGTGCCAGCAGCCAACTCCTCACAGATACGCAGTATTTT | CASSQLLTDTQYF
NA | TRBJ2-3 | NA | TRBV7-3 | TGTGCCAGCAGCTTATTGGGGGCTGGGGGCACAGATACGCAGTATTTT | CASSLLGAGGTDTQYF
NA | TRBJ2-1 | TRBD2 | TRBV10-3 | TGTGCCATCAGTGAGTCGAAGCTAGCGGGGGGCAATGAGCAGTTCTTC | CAISESKLAGGNEQFF
NA | TRBJ2-1 | TRBD2 | TRBV24-1 | TGTGCCACCAGTGATTTTAAAGCGGGAGATAATGAGCAGTTCTTC | CATSDFKAGDNEQFF
few | TRBJ1-2 | NA | TRBV19 | TGTGCCAGCACACCCGGGGGACACACCCCGCGGGGCTACACCTTC | CASTPGGHTPRGYTF
NA | TRBJ2-2 | TRBD2 | TRBV7-3 | TGTGCCAGCAGCTTTGTAGCGGGAGGTACCGGGGAGCTGTTTTTT | CASSFVAGGTGELFF
NA | TRBJ1-2 | NA | TRBV7-9 | TGTGCCAGCAGCCCAACCTCACAGTTCTATGGCTACACCTTC | CASSPTSQFYGYTF
NA | TRBJ2-1 | TRBD1 | TRBV5-1 | TGCGCCAGCAGCTGGGACGGTTTAGGACAGGTTATCTTCTTC | CASSWDGLGQVIFF
few | TRBJ1-6 | NA | TRBV2 | TGTGCCAGCAGTGGAGAGAATAATTCACCCCTCCACTTT | CASSGENNSPLHF
NA | TRBJ2-7 | TRBD1 | TRBV4-2 | TGTGCCAGCAAGAGGACAGGGGGCGGCGAGCAGTACTTC | CASKRTGGGEQYF
NA | TRBJ1-5 | TRBD1 | TRBV2 | TGTGCCTCGCAAGAGGGGACAGGCAATCAGCCCCAGCATTTT | CASQEGTGNQPQHF
NA | TRBJ2-4 | TRBD1 | TRBV11-1 | TGTGCCAGCAGCGCCGGGACAGGGAGAGCCAAAAACATTCAGTACTTC | CASSAGTGRAKNIQYF
once | TRBJ1-5 | TRBD1 | TRBV30 | TGTGCCGGAATGACAGGGAAGAGCAATCAGCCCCAGCATTTT | CAGMTGKSNQPQHF
few | TRBJ1-2 | TRBD1 | TRBV27 | TGTGCCAGCAGTTTATACAGGGGGGCGAACTATGGCTACACCTTC | CASSLYRGANYGYTF
NA | TRBJ2-5 | NA | TRBV4-2 | TGTGCCAGCAGCCTCCAAGAGACCCAGTACTTC | CASSLQETQYF
NA | TRBJ2-7 | NA | TRBV9 | TGTGCCAGCAGCAAAGGGAACGAGCAGTACTTC | CASSKGNEQYF
NA | TRBJ2-7 | NA | TRBV20-1 | TGCAGTGCTAGTGATCGACTATCAGTCTCCTACGAGCAGTACTTC | CSASDRLSVSYEQYF
NA | TRBJ2-2 | NA | TRBV4-2 | TGTGCCAGCAGCCTCGGGACGCCGAACACCGGGGAGCTGTTTTTT | CASSLGTPNTGELFF
NA | TRBJ2-7 | NA | TRBV5-1 | TGCGCCAGCAGCTTGGCCCCAGTAAACTACGAGCAGTACTTC | CASSLAPVNYEQYF